Listed below are T cell receptor beta chains from one sample, sequenced in a study of blood T cells in healthy people across ages. TCRdb recomputed calls from the 5' RACE reads with MiXCR, one row per CDR3 protein. The table includes over 750,000 distinct CDR3 sequences, around 25% detected once. These data were likewise used in another study, on T cells of mothers and their children.

The sample taken for sequencing was blood. These receptors were taken from a boy aged 5-17 years in good health. The CDR3 runs from the conserved cysteine through the conserved F or W. A D gene is named only where the DNA matches it firmly. The size of a clone is reported for some rows only, either as once, few or many, or as a class for expanded clones.

>TRBJ2-7|TRBV28|TRBD2|few
CASRDPGLAGNYEQYF
TGTGCCAGCAGAGATCCCGGACTAGCGGGGAACTACGAGCAGTACTTC
>TRBJ2-5|TRBV20-1|TRBD2|.
CSAPRLAGVFQETQYF
TGCAGTGCTCCGCGACTAGCGGGGGTGTTCCAAGAGACCCAGTACTTC
>TRBJ2-7|TRBV29-1|.|.
CSVGYGGAYEQYF
TGCAGCGTCGGTTATGGCGGAGCCTACGAGCAGTACTTC
>TRBJ2-3|TRBV29-1|.|few
CSVGDLYLDTQYF
TGCAGCGTTGGGGATTTATACCTAGATACGCAGTATTTT
>TRBJ1-5|TRBV7-2|TRBD1|few
CASSPYRGGGQPQHF
TGTGCCAGCAGCCCGTACAGGGGAGGCGGCCAGCCCCAGCATTTT
>TRBJ2-5|TRBV20-1|.|.
CSARDGRIAAPNQYF
TGCAGTGCTAGAGATGGGAGAATAGCGGCCCCGAACCAGTACTTC
>TRBJ1-2|TRBV9|TRBD1|few
CAGRGDRAISYTF
TGTGCCGGCAGAGGCGACAGGGCGATCAGCTACACCTTC
>TRBJ2-7|TRBV7-2|.|few
CASSAAVTYEQYF
TGTGCCAGCAGCGCCGCCGTCACCTACGAGCAGTACTTC
>TRBJ1-2|TRBV5-6|.|many
CASSLGRGHGYTF
TGTGCCAGCAGCTTGGGCAGGGGCCATGGCTACACCTTC
>TRBJ1-2|TRBV6-5|.|.
CASRRHRDGYTF
TGTGCCAGCAGACGACACAGGGATGGCTACACCTTC
>TRBJ2-7|TRBV20-1|TRBD1|few
CSAGTGLTYEQYF
TGCAGTGCTGGGACAGGGCTAACCTACGAGCAGTACTTC
>TRBJ1-1|TRBV7-2|TRBD1|.
CASSLRQGEAFF
TGTGCCAGCAGCTTGAGACAGGGTGAAGCTTTCTTT
>TRBJ2-2|TRBV11-2|.|.
CASSDNGPRTGELFF
TGTGCCAGCAGCGATAACGGTCCACGGACCGGGGAGCTGTTTTTT
>TRBJ1-2|TRBV7-2|TRBD1|.
CASSSTGDDGYTF
TGTGCCAGCAGCTCGACAGGGGATGATGGCTACACCTTC
>TRBJ2-1|TRBV6-4|TRBD2|.
CASSEAGDGNEQFF
TGTGCCAGCAGTGAAGCGGGAGACGGCAATGAGCAGTTCTTC
>TRBJ1-4|TRBV12-3/TRBV12-4|.|few
CASSFWDPNEKLFF
TGTGCCAGCAGTTTCTGGGATCCTAATGAAAAACTGTTTTTT
>TRBJ1-1|TRBV7-9|.|few
CASSQNMNRAVAFF
TGTGCCAGCAGCCAAAACATGAACAGGGCTGTGGCTTTCTTT
>TRBJ2-6|TRBV5-6|.|few
CASSSTVSLSGANVLTF
TGTGCCAGCAGCTCGACAGTAAGCCTCTCTGGGGCCAACGTCCTGACTTTC
>TRBJ2-1|TRBV4-2|TRBD2|.
CASSRRLAGDHYNGQFF
TGTGCCAGCAGCCGGCGACTAGCGGGGGACCACTACAATGGGCAGTTCTTC
>TRBJ2-7|TRBV11-2|.|.
CASSLDRSSSYEQYF
TGTGCCAGCAGCTTAGATAGGAGTAGCTCCTACGAGCAGTACTTC
>TRBJ2-7|TRBV20-1|TRBD1|.
CSASRDRGSYEQYF
TGCAGTGCGAGTCGGGACAGGGGCTCCTACGAGCAGTACTTC
>TRBJ2-2|TRBV5-4|.|.
CASSYPGAGNTGELFF
TGTGCCAGCAGCTACCCAGGGGCCGGGAACACCGGGGAGCTGTTTTTT
>TRBJ2-7|TRBV4-3|.|.
CASSQDPRESGYEQYF
TGCGCCAGCAGCCAAGACCCCAGGGAAAGTGGCTACGAGCAGTACTTC
>TRBJ2-2|TRBV2|.|.
CASSERQYTGELFF
TGTGCCAGCAGTGAGAGGCAGTACACCGGGGAGCTGTTTTTT
>TRBJ2-1|TRBV4-3|.|.
CASSQDSSTGNEQFF
TGCGCCAGCAGCCAAGACTCCTCGACGGGCAATGAGCAGTTCTTC
>TRBJ1-5|TRBV14|.|.
CASSQGHGVGPQHF
TGTGCCAGCAGCCAAGGACACGGCGTGGGGCCCCAGCATTTT
>TRBJ2-1|TRBV6-5|TRBD2|.
CASSYALAGLYNEQFF
TGTGCCAGCAGTTACGCGCTAGCGGGCTTATACAATGAGCAGTTCTTC
>TRBJ2-5|TRBV7-9|.|few
CASSLSDWYQETQYF
TGTGCCAGCAGCCTTTCAGACTGGTACCAAGAGACCCAGTACTTC
>TRBJ2-5|TRBV7-2|TRBD2|.
CASSLASIGGGARETQYF
TGTGCCAGCAGCTTAGCGAGTATCGGCGGGGGGGCCCGAGAGACCCAGTACTTC
>TRBJ2-5|TRBV25-1|.|few
CASSENLGSPRETQYF
TGTGCCAGCAGTGAAAATTTGGGGTCTCCGCGAGAGACCCAGTACTTC
>TRBJ2-2|TRBV7-9|TRBD1|few
CASSLSTGVTGELFF
TGTGCCAGCAGCTTGTCAACAGGGGTCACCGGGGAGCTGTTTTTT
>TRBJ2-2|TRBV7-9|TRBD1|few
CASSLGQTSTGELFF
TGTGCCAGCAGCCTGGGACAGACTTCCACCGGGGAGCTGTTTTTT
>TRBJ1-1|TRBV20-1|.|.
CSATSRNTEAFF
TGCAGTGCTACCTCGAGGAACACTGAAGCTTTCTTT
>TRBJ1-6|TRBV28|.|few
CASSLLYSPLHF
TGTGCCAGCAGTTTATTATATTCACCCCTCCACTTT
>TRBJ1-2|TRBV25-1|.|few
CASSDLQGGANYGYTF
TGTGCCAGCAGTGATTTACAGGGTGGTGCTAACTATGGCTACACCTTC
>TRBJ1-1|TRBV11-2|.|.
CASRVPGGEATEAFF
TGTGCCAGCAGAGTTCCGGGGGGCGAGGCCACTGAAGCTTTCTTT
>TRBJ1-1|TRBV28|.|once
CASSLIRGSNTEAFF
TGTGCCAGCAGTTTAATCCGGGGTTCGAACACTGAAGCTTTCTTT
>TRBJ1-2|TRBV15|.|few
CATSLDPIKGYTF
TGTGCCACCAGCCTGGACCCCATAAAGGGCTACACCTTC